The 24 T cell receptor beta chains in this list originate from one sample, sequenced in a study of regulatory T cells in long-lasting Graves disease. In building TCR beta libraries, iRepertoire HTBI primers were used together with Arm-PCR of CDR3 regions. TCRdb processed the multiplex PCR reads anew with MiXCR; each CDR3 protein has one entry. The sample includes a few hundred thousand distinct CDR3 sequences, 23% of them seen just once. Described time point: persistent/refractory GD, antithyroid drugs over 5 years with positive TRAb. Extracted PBMC RNA gave rise to the TCR library. The source material was peripheral blood mononuclear cells (PBMCs), sampled when the disease was refractory, from a patient treated with antithyroid drugs. The receptors here all came from a female donor with Graves disease.

This clonotype was seen more than once but under ten times. DNA for the CDR3: TGTGCCAGCAGTTATACGGACAGTGAGAGAAAACTGTTTTTT. This translates into CASSYTDSERKLFF. V and J are TRBV6-9 and TRBJ1-4; the D gene is possibly TRBD1 (6 bases). The germline V and J ends were trimmed by 2 bases and 10 bases, with 14 bases remaining between them. The germline CDR1 and CDR2 sequences are MNHGY and SVAAGI. The CDR3 contains 14 residues.

This clonotype has at least ten counts. The chain carries TRBV27 and TRBJ1-2; no clear D gene. V shed 11 bases and J shed 2 bases, with 15 bases lying between them. The CDR3 runs 13 residues. Per germline, CDR1 MNHEY and CDR2 SMNVEV (reference sequence). The CDR3 spells CAVPPSSNYGYTF. CDR3 nucleotides: TGTGCCGTACCTCCCTCCAGCAACTATGGCTACACCTTC.

V usage is TRBV18 and J usage is TRBJ1-5; no firm D call. Germline assignment: CDR1 KGHSH and CDR2 LQKENI. V lost 0 bases and J 3 bases, leaving 6 bases between the germline ends. This CDR3 comprises 14 residues. This CDR3 reads CASSPPGSNQPQHF. CDR3 DNA sequence: TGTGCCAGCTCACCACCAGGGTCCAATCAGCCCCAGCATTTT.

This chain uses TRBV6-1 with TRBJ1-3; tentatively, D is TRBD1 (6 bases). From germline, CDR1 is MNHNS and CDR2 SASEGT. V dropped 3 bases and J dropped 2 bases, with 14 bases sitting between them. The CDR3 covers 16 residues. In DNA, the CDR3 is TGTGCCAGCAGTGATTCGCCAGGGGATGCTGGAAACACCATATATTTT. Protein product: CASSDSPGDAGNTIYF.

V gene TRBV20-1 combines with J gene TRBJ1-6; tentatively, D is TRBD1 (6 bases). Germline loops: CDR1 DFQATT, CDR2 SNEGSKA (reference sequence). Trimming shortened V by 3 bases and J by 14 bases, and 17 bases separated the two germline ends. This CDR3 is 13 amino acids long. CDR3 sequence (DNA): TGCAGTGCTAGTGCGGGGGCCCAATCGTCCCTCCACTTT. Amino acids: CSASAGAQSSLHF.

This clonotype has at least ten counts. The J gene is TRBJ1-2, the V gene TRBV12-3 or TRBV12-4, with D unresolved. This CDR3 has 14 residues. V lost 4 bases and J 3 bases, leaving 12 bases between the germline ends. The CDR3 loop reads CASSWTGSDYGYTF. CDR3 DNA sequence: TGTGCCAGCAGTTGGACCGGGAGCGACTATGGCTACACCTTC.

This clonotype was recorded many times. The chain uses TRBV11-3 and TRBJ1-1; TRBD1 matches at 10 bases. Per the germline V gene, CDR1 is SGHNT and CDR2 is YENEEA. V shed 1 base, J shed 5 bases, and the junction held 7 bases outside the gene matches. CDR3 length: 16 amino acids. The CDR3 sequence: CASSLAQGQGRTEAFF. The CDR3 DNA reads TGTGCCAGCAGCTTAGCCCAGGGACAGGGGAGGACTGAAGCTTTCTTT.

Only a few counts were recorded for this clonotype. The V and J genes are TRBV29-1 and TRBJ1-2, with no clear D. Trimming stripped 7 bases from V and 4 bases from J, with 16 bases between. The CDR3 spans 13 residues. Germline V gives CDR1 SQVTM, CDR2 ANQGSEA. The CDR3 sequence is CSARTDLFYGYTF. In DNA form, the CDR3 reads TGCAGCGCTCGGACGGATTTATTCTATGGCTACACCTTC.

Many counts were recorded for this clonotype. The chain couples TRBV6-1 to TRBJ2-6; D remains ambiguous. Germline V gene sequence: CDR1 MNHNS, CDR2 SASEGT. The V gene lost 7 bases and the J gene lost 2 bases, with 12 bases spanning the gap. The CDR3 is made up of 15 amino acids. The chain's CDR3 is CASNYGGPGANVLTF. Here the CDR3 DNA reads TGTGCCAGCAACTACGGCGGCCCTGGGGCCAACGTCCTGACTTTC.

The V and J genes are TRBV10-1 and TRBJ1-5; TRBD1 matches at 9 bases. The germline gives CDR1 WNHNN, CDR2 SYGVQD (reference sequence). The CDR3 consists of 18 residues. The V gene end was trimmed by 9 bases and the J gene end by 1 base; junction bases not matched to a gene: 16. CDR3 amino acids: CASFIRDRDGVSNQPQHF. The CDR3 region has the DNA TGCGCCAGTTTCATCCGGGACAGGGACGGCGTAAGCAATCAGCCCCAGCATTTT.

Worth noting for this clonotype: A much larger clone is a single base away; this may be a read error. The chain links TRBV20-1 to TRBJ2-5; 7 positions agree with TRBD2. The CDR3 totals 16 residues. CDR1 is DFQATT and CDR2 is SNEGSKA in the germline V gene (reference sequence). As DNA, the CDR3 is TGCAGTGTATCTGGGGGTGCAGCGGGGTATCAAGAGACCCGGTACTTC. It codes for CSVSGGAAGYQETRYF.

This clonotype was observed many times. The chain joins TRBV11-2 to TRBJ1-2; D possibly corresponds to TRBD1 (6 bases). This CDR3 has 14 amino acids. Trimming left V 3 bases short and J 4 bases short, with 12 bases between. Germline loops: CDR1 SGHAT, CDR2 FQNNGV. In DNA, the CDR3 is TGTGCCAGCAGCTTCGCGACAGGCGGCTATGGCTACACCTTC. Its translation: CASSFATGGYGYTF.

Ten or more counts support this clonotype. The chain has TRBV28 and TRBJ2-5; 16 bases are a match to TRBD2. The CDR3 is 17 residues long. The V and J ends lost 6 bases and 6 bases, in that order; junction bases with no gene match: 10. CDR1 and CDR2 from the germline V gene are MDHEN and SYDVKM. The CDR3 region has the DNA TGTGCCAGCAGACAGGGACTAGCGGGAGGGCCCTGGCAGACCCAGTACTTC. Protein sequence: CASRQGLAGGPWQTQYF.

The V and J genes are TRBV28 and TRBJ2-1, with D hard to call. This CDR3 has 11 amino acids. The ends were cut back, 7 bases at V and 4 bases at J, with 5 bases in the middle. Germline values: CDR1 MDHEN, CDR2 SYDVKM. The CDR3 nucleotides are TGTGCCAGCAATAAATACAATGAGCAGTTCTTC. Protein sequence: CASNKYNEQFF.

The V call is TRBV10-3, the J call TRBJ1-2; D may be TRBD1 (6 bases). The V gene lost 9 bases and the J gene lost 8 bases, with 19 bases spanning the gap. Germline CDR1 is ENHRY and CDR2 is SYGVKD. The CDR3 covers 13 residues. The CDR3 protein is CAIHKTGNQGYTF. The CDR3 DNA reads TGTGCCATTCATAAAACAGGGAATCAAGGCTACACCTTC.

This clonotype appeared a single time. A much bigger clone sits one base away, suggesting this may be a read error. The chain links TRBV30 to TRBJ1-4; D is unresolved. The CDR3 extends over 12 amino acids. The germline V gene has CDR1 GTSNPN and CDR2 SVGIG (reference sequence). The CDR3 DNA reads TGTGCCTGGAGCGCCTCAAATGAAGAACTGTTTTTT. It translates to CAWSASNEELFF.

The V and J genes are TRBV7-9 and TRBJ1-2; TRBD1 agrees at 8 bases. The CDR3 runs to 15 residues. After removal of 3 bases from V and 4 bases from J, the junction contained 7 bases not matched to a gene. In germline, CDR1 is SEHNR, CDR2 FQNEAQ (reference sequence). CDR3 in DNA: TGTGCCAGCAGCTTCGGCACAGGGGGTTCCTATGGCTACACCTTC. As protein: CASSFGTGGSYGYTF.

This clonotype was observed a few times. This chain connects TRBV3-1 to TRBJ2-7; no firm D call. This CDR3 spans 12 amino acids. Trimming removed 0 bases at V and 6 bases at J, with 6 bases between. Germline V gene sequence: CDR1 LGHDT, CDR2 YNNKEL (reference sequence). The chain's CDR3 is CASSQERSEQYF. In DNA, the CDR3 is TGTGCCAGCAGCCAAGAACGAAGCGAGCAGTACTTC.

The chain recombines TRBV27 with TRBJ1-6; possibly TRBD1 for D (5 bases). V lost 2 bases and J lost 5, with 13 bases in between. Germline CDR1 and CDR2: MNHEY and SMNVEV (reference sequence). This CDR3 region has 16 residues. The CDR3 spells CASSLESLGDNSPLHF. In DNA form, the CDR3 reads TGTGCCAGCAGTTTAGAGTCGCTGGGGGATAATTCACCCCTCCACTTT.

At least ten counts were recorded for this clonotype. J is TRBJ2-6 and V is TRBV13; D unresolved. This CDR3 has 15 amino acids. Germline V lookup: CDR1 PRHDT, CDR2 FYEKMQ (reference sequence). V was pared by 3 bases and J by 0 bases, with 6 bases between. The CDR3 DNA reads as TGTGCCAGCAGCTTCCGGGTCTCTGGGGCCAACGTCCTGACTTTC. It translates to CASSFRVSGANVLTF.

There are a few counts of this clonotype. The rearrangement links TRBV28 to TRBJ2-7, with TRBD2 matching 8 bases. Germline CDR1 reads MDHEN; CDR2 reads SYDVKM. This CDR3 region has 15 residues. V dropped 4 bases and J dropped 6; count of bases not matched to a gene: 11. The chain's CDR3 is CASSSELGRAAEQYF. Written as DNA, the CDR3 is TGTGCCAGCAGTTCCGAACTCGGGAGGGCGGCCGAGCAGTACTTC.

This clonotype turned up a few times. The rearrangement joins TRBV29-1 to TRBJ2-2; TRBD1 agrees at 7 bases. This CDR3 has 14 amino acids. Germline V gene sequence: CDR1 SQVTM, CDR2 ANQGSEA. J was trimmed by 2 bases and V by 5 bases; bases with no gene match: 5. CDR3 sequence (DNA): TGCAGCGTTAACAGGGGCCGTAACACCGGGGAGCTGTTTTTT. Translating gives CSVNRGRNTGELFF.

This clonotype appeared many times. The genes are TRBV30 and TRBJ2-5, with D unresolved. The CDR3 runs 10 residues. V lost 3 bases and J 1 base, leaving 0 bases between the germline ends. Germline values: CDR1 GTSNPN, CDR2 SVGIG (reference sequence). The CDR3: CAWSQETQYF. In DNA, the CDR3 is TGTGCCTGGAGCCAAGAGACCCAGTACTTC.

This clonotype was detected ten times or more. The rearrangement uses TRBV10-3 and TRBJ2-7; D not resolved. Germline CDR1 is ENHRY and CDR2 is SYGVKD. Trimming shortened V by 4 bases and J by 0 bases, and 13 bases separated the two germline ends. CDR3 length: 15 residues. This CDR3 reads CAISGAAQDSYEQYF. In nucleotides, the CDR3 is TGTGCCATCAGTGGTGCAGCTCAAGACTCCTACGAGCAGTACTTC.